The 21 T cell receptor beta chains in this list originate from one sample, sequenced in a study of T-cell reconstitution after alpha-beta-depleted transplantation in children. Preparation of the TCRbeta library involved a method that used unique molecular identifiers. TCRdb re-analysed the PCR reads in MiXCR, keeping a single row per CDR3 protein. Among around 440,000 distinct CDR3 sequences listed, about 16% were seen once. This sample comprised PBMCs, mostly from graft donor cells, obtained 360 days after TCRalphabeta/CD19-depleted stem cell transplant. These TCRs come from a boy younger than two who had a stem cell transplant for Wiskott-Aldrich syndrome, so the T cells may come from the graft donor.

This clonotype was observed once. A much larger clone lies one base from this, so it may be a read error. The CDR3 here is CASSLNTGSHGKLFF. Here the CDR3 DNA reads TGTGCCAGCAGCTTAAATACCGGGTCCCATGGAAAACTGTTTTTT. The V and J genes are TRBV12-3 or TRBV12-4 and TRBJ1-4; D is unclear. The CDR3 sequence is 15 residues long. Trimming took 6 bases from V and 10 from J, leaving 21 bases between them.

V gene TRBV6-5 combines with J gene TRBJ2-5; weak D call: TRBD1 (5 bases). The CDR3 has 14 amino acids. The germline gives CDR1 MNHEY, CDR2 SVGAGI. V was trimmed by 2 bases and J by 6 bases, leaving 13 bases between them. CDR3 coding DNA: TGTGCCAGCAGTTACGCGGCAGGGCAACAGACCCAGTACTTC. It is translated as CASSYAAGQQTQYF.

The chain has TRBV5-1 and TRBJ2-3, with TRBD1 identical over 8 bases. Germline-derived CDR1 and CDR2 are SGHRS and YFSETQ. This CDR3 comprises 16 residues. The trim removed 4 bases at V and 4 bases at J, leaving 11 bases unmatched. CDR3 DNA sequence: TGCGCCAGCAGCATTGGGATGGCAGGGGGCTCAGATACGCAGTATTTT. Its protein product is CASSIGMAGGSDTQYF.

The chain is built from TRBV12-3 or TRBV12-4 and TRBJ2-5, with D possibly being TRBD1 (6 bases). The CDR3 loop spans 15 amino acids. The V end lost 4 bases, the J end lost 2 bases, and 14 bases lay between the germline ends. CDR3 coding DNA: TGTGCCAGCAGTTCACAAGGGGGTCGGCAAGAGACCCAGTACTTC. This sequence encodes CASSSQGGRQETQYF.

This sequence joins TRBV6-1 and TRBJ2-7; no definite D call. The CDR3 extends over 13 amino acids. Germline V CDR1 and CDR2: MNHNS, SASEGT. Trimming pared 8 bases from V and 3 bases from J, leaving 14 bases between. The chain's CDR3 is CASGVTRRYEQYF. CDR3 nucleotide sequence: TGTGCCAGCGGGGTAACCCGCCGCTACGAGCAGTACTTC.

This clonotype was seen a few times. This sequence joins TRBV7-6 and TRBJ2-2; D uncertain. Germline V lookup: CDR1 SGHVS, CDR2 FNYEAQ. V dropped 4 bases and J dropped 2 bases, with 8 bases sitting between them. This CDR3 has 14 residues. The CDR3 DNA is TGTGCCAGCAGCTCCCGAAGTAACACCGGGGAGCTGTTTTTT. Its protein is CASSSRSNTGELFF.

This sequence joins TRBV5-1 and TRBJ1-4; no definite D call. The CDR3 loop spans 13 amino acids. Germline values: CDR1 SGHRS, CDR2 YFSETQ. With 2 bases removed from V and 4 bases from J, the gap between germline ends came to 6 bases. The CDR3 DNA sequence: TGCGCCAGCAGCTTTCAGCTTAATGAAAAACTGTTTTTT. It translates to CASSFQLNEKLFF. Together with reference TRBV5-1 and TRBJ1-4, the CDR3 gives the full variable domain: KAGVTQTPRYLIKTRGQQVTLSCSPISGHRSVSWYQQTPGQGLQFLFEYFSETQRNKGNFPGRFSGRQFSNSRSEMNVSTLELGDSALYLCASSFQLNEKLFFGSGTQLSVL.

This clonotype showed up many times. CDR3 amino acids: CASSRQGDEQYF. CDR3 bases: TGCGCCAGCAGTAGACAGGGGGACGAGCAGTACTTC. This chain uses TRBV5-1 with TRBJ2-7; 9 nucleotides agree with TRBD1. Unmatched junction bases numbered 2, after V lost 5 bases and J lost 5 bases. Per germline, CDR1 SGHRS and CDR2 YFSETQ. This CDR3 has 12 residues. Using reference TRBV5-1 and TRBJ2-7 for the parts outside the CDR3, the full variable domain is KAGVTQTPRYLIKTRGQQVTLSCSPISGHRSVSWYQQTPGQGLQFLFEYFSETQRNKGNFPGRFSGRQFSNSRSEMNVSTLELGDSALYLCASSRQGDEQYFGPGTRLTVT.

This clonotype showed up just a few times. The genes are TRBV29-1 and TRBJ2-1, with 7 bases that match TRBD2. The CDR3 covers 12 residues. The junction had 6 bases not matched to a gene; V was cut back by 7 bases and J by 6 bases. Germline V gene lookup returns CDR1 SQVTM and CDR2 ANQGSEA. CDR3 sequence reads: CSALPGGNEQFF. The CDR3, as DNA: TGCAGCGCCCTACCGGGAGGCAATGAGCAGTTCTTC.

In nucleotides, the CDR3 is TGTGCCAGCACCTTAGGGGGTTTAGGGTTCCACGAGCAGTACTTC. Protein sequence: CASTLGGLGFHEQYF. The chain links TRBV27 to TRBJ2-7; possible D gene TRBD1, 6 bases. V gave up 7 bases and J gave up 5 bases, with 21 bases separating them. The CDR3 runs to 15 residues. The germline V gene has CDR1 MNHEY and CDR2 SMNVEV (reference sequence).

The chain recombines TRBV7-9 with TRBJ2-1; TRBD2 agrees at 7 bases. V lost 0 bases, J lost 9 bases, and 5 bases stayed unmatched. The CDR3 loop spans 14 amino acids. The V gene's germline CDR1 is SEHNR and CDR2 FQNEAQ (reference sequence). Here the CDR3 reads CASSLAGGNGEQFF. The CDR3 nucleotides read TGTGCCAGCAGCTTAGCGGGAGGGAACGGTGAGCAGTTCTTC.

This clonotype was detected many times. The chain is built from TRBV6-2 or TRBV6-3 and TRBJ1-1; D possibly corresponds to TRBD1 (5 bases). Between the trimmed V and J ends, which lost 6 bases and 1 base, there was a span of 9 bases. The CDR3 contains 13 residues. Germline lookup yields CDR1 MNHEY and CDR2 SVGEGT. The CDR3 sequence: CASRPTGNTEAFF. In nucleotides, the CDR3 is TGTGCCAGCAGACCTACAGGGAACACTGAAGCTTTCTTT.

This sequence joins TRBV29-1 and TRBJ2-5; 7 positions match TRBD2. The CDR3 contains 13 residues. Germline V gene lookup returns CDR1 SQVTM and CDR2 ANQGSEA. Trimming cost V 6 bases and J 2 bases; bases outside gene matches: 6. CDR3 DNA: TGCAGCGTCCCCTCTAGCGGTCAAGAGACCCAGTACTTC. Translated: CSVPSSGQETQYF.

There are a few counts of this clonotype. The chain couples TRBV20-1 to TRBJ2-5, with 9 bases aligning to TRBD2. The CDR3 loop spans 15 amino acids. V dropped 3 bases and J dropped 2; count of bases not matched to a gene: 7. Germline V gives CDR1 DFQATT, CDR2 SNEGSKA (reference sequence). The CDR3 here is CSASLGTSSQETQYF. The CDR3 coding sequence is TGCAGTGCTAGCCTCGGGACTAGCAGTCAAGAGACCCAGTACTTC.

The chain employs TRBV20-1 and TRBJ2-5; TRBD2 agrees at 12 bases. Germline CDR1 is DFQATT and CDR2 is SNEGSKA (reference sequence). The CDR3 runs 15 residues. Trimming cost V 5 bases and J 5 bases; bases outside gene matches: 9. CDR3 protein: CSALGLAGGPETQYF. DNA of the CDR3: TGCAGTGCTCTGGGGCTAGCGGGAGGGCCGGAGACCCAGTACTTC.

This clonotype occurred a few times. This chain uses TRBV18 with TRBJ2-1; tentative D call: TRBD2 (6 bases). The CDR3 sequence is 16 residues long. Germline V gene lookup returns CDR1 KGHSH and CDR2 LQKENI. Trimming took off 0 bases at V and 4 bases at J, with 13 bases between the two ends. CDR3 protein: CASSPPGGRGYNEQFF. Written as DNA, the CDR3 is TGTGCCAGCTCACCACCGGGAGGTCGGGGGTACAATGAGCAGTTCTTC.

In its sample, this clonotype was seen a few times. The chain employs TRBV5-6 and TRBJ2-1; D may be TRBD1 (6 bases). Germline V gene sequence: CDR1 SGHDT, CDR2 YYEEEE. The germline V and J ends were trimmed by 3 bases and 10 bases, with 11 bases remaining between them. This CDR3 has 12 amino acids. Here the CDR3 DNA reads TGTGCCAGCAGCTACAACAGGGTAGAGCAGTTCTTC. Encoded protein: CASSYNRVEQFF.

The gene calls are TRBV12-3 or TRBV12-4 and TRBJ1-4; D is uncertain. CDR3 length equals 12 residues. V was shortened by 1 base and J by 8 bases, with 5 bases between the two germline ends. CDR3 DNA: TGTGCCAGCAGTTTAGGGTTGGAAAAACTGTTTTTT. It encodes CASSLGLEKLFF.

The chain is built from TRBV24-1 and TRBJ2-1, with no clear D. Trimming left V 0 bases short and J 8 bases short, with 4 bases between. The CDR3 is made up of 12 amino acids. Per germline, CDR1 KGHDR and CDR2 SFDVKD. This CDR3 is CATSDLPDEQFF. In DNA form, the CDR3 reads TGTGCCACCAGTGATTTGCCGGATGAGCAGTTCTTC.

The chain employs TRBV12-3 or TRBV12-4 and TRBJ2-3; 7 bases match TRBD1. V shed 6 bases and J 7 bases; nucleotides not matched to a gene: 16. The CDR3 sequence is 16 residues long. The CDR3 region has the DNA TGTGCCAGCAGCCCTTACAGGGGAGCACCAGGGAATACGCAGTATTTT. This encodes CASSPYRGAPGNTQYF.

This clonotype was observed once. V and J are TRBV19 and TRBJ2-1; 7 positions agree with TRBD2. The length of the CDR3 is 16 residues. CDR1 and CDR2 from the germline V gene are LNHDA and SQIVND (reference sequence). The V and J ends lost 4 bases and 2 bases, in that order; junction bases with no gene match: 8. The CDR3 nucleotides read TGTGCCAGTAGTACCTCTTCAGGACTAGCCTACAATGAGCAGTTCTTC. Amino acids: CASSTSSGLAYNEQFF.